These 23 T cell receptor beta chains came from one sample sequenced in a study of cytomegalovirus exposure and HLA in healthy donors. The PCR made use of 60 Vbeta and 13 Jbeta primers. TCRdb's copy holds only in-frame clones and misses some; the assay was immunoSEQ multiplex PCR. The profile shows about 98,000 clones, about three quarters of them singletons. Sequencing was done on a sample of PBMCs. These receptors all stem from a human donor in good health.

This clone turned up a few times. V and J are TRBV7-6 and TRBJ2-1; D is possibly TRBD1 (6 bases). Germline V gene data show CDR1 as SGHVS and CDR2 as FNYEAQ. Trimming took 2 bases from V and 7 from J, leaving 18 bases between them. The CDR3 consists of 16 residues. In DNA, the CDR3 is TGTGCCAGCAGCTTACGGCAGGGGTCGGTGAGGAATGAGCAGTTCTTC. This translates into CASSLRQGSVRNEQFF.

V usage is TRBV4-1 and J usage is TRBJ1-5; 8 bases match TRBD1. The CDR3 spans 17 residues. Per the germline V gene, CDR1 is MGHRA and CDR2 is YSYEKL. Unmatched junction bases numbered 11, after V lost 0 bases and J lost 7 bases. The CDR3 DNA sequence: TGCGCCAGCAGCCAAGAATTCGGGCAGGGGGCCAAGCAGCCCCAGCATTTT. Encoded protein: CASSQEFGQGAKQPQHF.

The chain is built from TRBV11-2 and TRBJ2-7; 8 positions match TRBD2. The germline gives CDR1 SGHAT, CDR2 FQNNGV. The trim removed 8 bases at V and 5 bases at J, leaving 8 bases unmatched. This CDR3 has 13 residues. The chain's CDR3 is CASRPAGGDEQYF. DNA of the CDR3: TGTGCCAGCCGGCCGGCGGGAGGCGACGAGCAGTACTTC.

This chain connects TRBV5-1 to TRBJ1-2; no firm D call. V lost 5 bases and J 2 bases, leaving 10 bases between the germline ends. Germline CDR1 reads SGHRS; CDR2 reads YFSETQ. The CDR3 length is 13 residues. The CDR3 here is CASSGGTNYGYTF. The CDR3 DNA reads TGCGCCAGCAGTGGAGGAACGAACTATGGCTACACCTTC.

The sample holds one count of this clone. V usage is TRBV20-1 and J usage is TRBJ1-1, with 8 bases identical to TRBD1. The CDR3 contains 11 residues. The V gene's germline CDR1 is DFQATT and CDR2 SNEGSKA (reference sequence). Germline trimming cut 5 bases from V and 6 bases from J; bases unmatched to any gene: 2. The chain's CDR3 is CSAEDRAEAFF. In DNA form, the CDR3 reads TGCAGTGCTGAGGACAGGGCTGAAGCTTTCTTT.

This sequence joins TRBV12-5 and TRBJ1-5, with D uncertain. CDR3 size: 15 residues. Germline V gene lookup returns CDR1 LGHNT and CDR2 FRNRAP. The V gene lost 3 bases and the J gene lost 0 bases, with 9 bases spanning the gap. CDR3 sequence: CASGFGSRSNQPQHF. DNA of the CDR3: TGTGCTAGTGGTTTCGGGTCTCGTAGCAATCAGCCCCAGCATTTT.

V gene TRBV12-5 combines with J gene TRBJ2-1, with TRBD2 matching 13 bases. Germline CDR1 is LGHNT and CDR2 is FRNRAP. Trimming cost V 2 bases and J 9 bases; bases outside gene matches: 7. The CDR3 runs to 16 residues. DNA for the CDR3: TGTGCTAGTGGTTTGTATACTAGCGGGGGGGCGGGTGAGCAGTTCTTC. This sequence encodes CASGLYTSGGAGEQFF.

There are a few counts of this clone. V is TRBV5-1 and J is TRBJ2-3; 7 bases align to TRBD2. Germline CDR1 SGHRS, CDR2 YFSETQ. Unmatched junction bases numbered 10, after V lost 2 bases and J lost 1 base. The CDR3 spans 17 residues. The CDR3 reads CASSLSGPSGGTDTQYF. For the CDR3, the DNA is TGCGCCAGCAGCTTAAGTGGGCCTAGCGGCGGCACAGATACGCAGTATTTT.

This clone is a singleton in its sample. This chain joins TRBV15 and TRBJ1-1; 7 nucleotides agree with TRBD1. J lost 3 bases, V lost 6 bases, and 4 bases had no gene match. CDR1 and CDR2 from the germline V gene are LNHNV and YYDKDF (reference sequence). The CDR3 consists of 13 residues. CDR3 nucleotides: TGTGCCACCAGAGGACAGGTCTACACTGAAGCTTTCTTT. This gives the protein CATRGQVYTEAFF. Filled out from reference TRBV15 and TRBJ1-1, the complete variable domain reads DAMVIQNPRYQVTQFGKPVTLSCSQTLNHNVMYWYQQKSSQAPKLLFHYYDKDFNNEADTPDNFQSRRPNTSFCFLDIRSPGLGDTAMYLCATRGQVYTEAFFGQGTRLTVV.

The chain employs TRBV7-8 and TRBJ1-2; tentatively, D is TRBD1 (6 bases). V gave up 1 base and J gave up 7 bases, with 10 bases separating them. The germline V gene encodes CDR1 SGHVS and CDR2 FQNEAQ. The CDR3 is made up of 13 amino acids. The CDR3 loop reads CASSLEQGCGYTF. For the CDR3, the DNA is TGTGCCAGCAGCTTAGAACAGGGTTGTGGCTACACCTTC.

Here the CDR3 DNA reads TGTGCCAGCAGTTACAGGGGCTCTGGAAACACCATATATTTT. Translated: CASSYRGSGNTIYF. The rearrangement joins TRBV7-8 to TRBJ1-3; 7 positions match TRBD1. Germline-derived CDR1 and CDR2 are SGHVS and FQNEAQ. The junction had 2 bases not matched to a gene; V was cut back by 6 bases and J by 0 bases. CDR3 size: 14 residues.

V is TRBV10-1 and J is TRBJ2-7; TRBD2 matches at 11 bases. This CDR3 is built from 14 residues. The germline CDR1 and CDR2 sequences are WNHNN and SYGVQD (reference sequence). With V trimmed by 3 bases and J by 5 bases, 3 bases remained unmatched. CDR3 DNA: TGCGCCAGCAGTGAAACTAGCGGGAGAAACGAGCAGTACTTC. Translating gives CASSETSGRNEQYF.

This chain connects TRBV18 to TRBJ1-2; D remains unclear. The V and J ends lost 1 base and 8 bases respectively, with 11 bases between them. Germline values: CDR1 KGHSH, CDR2 LQKENI. The CDR3 loop spans 13 amino acids. In nucleotides, the CDR3 is TGTGCCAGCTCACCACAGCGGACGGGGGGCTACACCTTC. Translated: CASSPQRTGGYTF.

Remarks on this clone: Distinct nucleotide sequences in the sample also encode this CDR3. The chain uses TRBV5-6 and TRBJ2-5; TRBD2 might be the D (5 bases). V gave up 1 base and J gave up 3 bases, with 16 bases separating them. This CDR3 comprises 16 residues. CDR1 SGHDT and CDR2 YYEEEE come from the germline V gene. CDR3: CASSLNLAFTKETQYF. The CDR3 DNA sequence: TGTGCCAGCAGCTTGAATTTAGCGTTTACGAAAGAGACCCAGTACTTC.

This clone was counted once. The V and J genes are TRBV9 and TRBJ2-1; a weak D match, TRBD1 (6 bases). Germline-derived CDR1 and CDR2 are SGDLS and YYNGEE. The CDR3 spans 14 residues. V was cut by 3 bases and J by 5 bases, with 12 bases left in between. CDR3 sequence: CASSGRDNNNEQFF. DNA for the CDR3: TGTGCCAGCAGCGGCCGGGACAACAACAATGAGCAGTTCTTC.

The chain links TRBV7-6 to TRBJ2-5, with D uncertain. The CDR3 is made up of 14 amino acids. Germline CDR1 and CDR2: SGHVS and FNYEAQ. Trimming cost V 1 base and J 5 bases, with 11 bases left between them. CDR3 DNA: TGTGCCAGCAGCTTAGAATCCCGGTCTGAGACCCAGTACTTC. Translated: CASSLESRSETQYF.

The chain joins TRBV18 to TRBJ2-7, with TRBD1 as a possible D gene (6 bases). Trimming stripped 0 bases from V and 0 bases from J, with 12 bases between. The CDR3 has 16 amino acids. CDR1 and CDR2 from the germline V gene are KGHSH and LQKENI. In DNA, the CDR3 is TGTGCCAGCTCACCACCGCTGGGGGCCTACTCCTACGAGCAGTACTTC. This encodes CASSPPLGAYSYEQYF. The full variable domain, its missing parts supplied by reference TRBV18 and TRBJ2-7, is NAGVMQNPRHLVRRRGQEARLRCSPMKGHSHVYWYRQLPEEGLKFMVYLQKENIIDESGMPKERFSAEFPKEGPSILRIQQVVRGDSAAYFCASSPPLGAYSYEQYFGPGTRLTVT.

This clone came up once. The chain is built from TRBV6-6 and TRBJ1-5; 9 bases align to TRBD1. The V gene's germline CDR1 is MNHNY and CDR2 SVGAGI (reference sequence). The CDR3 has 13 residues. With 7 bases clipped from V and 6 bases from J, the junction kept 4 bases outside the gene matches. CDR3 sequence reads: CASTATGGQPQHF. CDR3 sequence (DNA): TGTGCCAGCACCGCGACAGGGGGTCAGCCCCAGCATTTT.

This chain uses TRBV19 with TRBJ1-2; 7 nucleotides agree with TRBD1. The CDR3 length is 13 residues. The V and J ends lost 7 bases and 8 bases, in that order; junction bases with no gene match: 10. CDR1 LNHDA and CDR2 SQIVND come from the germline V gene (reference sequence). CDR3 sequence: CASTLDRIGGYTF. The CDR3 DNA follows: TGTGCCAGTACCTTGGACAGGATTGGAGGCTACACCTTC.

This chain joins TRBV27 and TRBJ1-2; TRBD1 matches at 9 bases. After removal of 6 bases from V and 4 bases from J, the junction contained 3 bases not matched to a gene. Germline assignment: CDR1 MNHEY and CDR2 SMNVEV (reference sequence). This CDR3 contains 13 residues. CDR3 bases: TGTGCCAGCAGCCTGACAGGGGGCTATGGCTACACCTTC. It is translated as CASSLTGGYGYTF.

This clone has only a few counts. The chain has TRBV6-1 and TRBJ2-3; D remains unclear. This CDR3 contains 11 residues. Germline V gene data show CDR1 as MNHNS and CDR2 as SASEGT. The CDR3 coding sequence is TGTGCGAGAGTTAGCACAGATACGCAGTATTTT. Its translation: CARVSTDTQYF.

The chain links TRBV19 to TRBJ1-1, with D tentatively TRBD1 (5 bases). This CDR3 region has 15 residues. The V end was cut by 6 bases, the J end by 1 base, with 15 bases between. The germline CDR1 and CDR2 sequences are LNHDA and SQIVND (reference sequence). Here the CDR3 reads CASRRVSGGNTEAFF. CDR3 sequence (DNA): TGTGCCAGTAGACGGGTTTCGGGGGGGAACACTGAAGCTTTCTTT.

J is TRBJ1-6 and V is TRBV2; 7 nucleotides match TRBD1. The germline CDR1 and CDR2 sequences are SNHLY and FYNNEI. The CDR3 has 17 residues. The V gene end was trimmed by 0 bases and the J gene end by 13 bases; junction bases not matched to a gene: 15. CDR3 nucleotides: TGTGCCAGCAGTGAAGCGCTTCCCGACAGGGAGGTCGTCCCCCTCCACTTT. This sequence encodes CASSEALPDREVVPLHF.